This T cell receptor beta chain was identified in a study of neoadjuvant anti-PD-1 for oral cavity cancer. On the study more broadly: Patients mostly received three to four biweekly nivolumab doses at 3 mg/kg before surgery. Non-progressing patients received a fourth nivolumab dose near day 43, then surgery on days 50-56.

General study findings and limits: Post-nivolumab, blood T cell clonality was significantly elevated in non-responders.

Germline V gives CDR1 MNHNS, CDR2 SASEGT. The CDR3 runs to 14 residues. V lost 2 bases, J lost 3 bases, and 7 bases lay in between. A word on this clone: The antigen remains unidentified.

Analysis of PBMCs was direct, with no culture step. The method was immunoSEQ multiplex PCR; TCRdb's version includes in-frame clones alone and lacks a portion of them. The sample has fewer than 20,000 clones, about 66% seen once; the top ten hold around 2.7%. This receptor was taken from a person aged 35-80 years with oral cavity squamous cell carcinoma. The V and J genes are TRBV6-1 and TRBJ1-4; tentative D call: TRBD1 (5 bases). The specimen comprised PBMCs, sampled before nivolumab (anti-PD-1) treatment. The CDR3 DNA reads as TGTGCCAGCAGTGAACAGGGAGCTAATGAAAAACTGTTTTTT. Its translation: CASSEQGANEKLFF.